The rows below give T cell receptor beta chains drawn from one sample of a study of blood T cell repertoires in COVID-19. Method: immunoSEQ multiplex PCR; TCRdb's copy keeps in-frame clones and lacks some. This table has roughly 160,000 clones, roughly 80% appearing once. The sequencing input was PBMCs or T cells enriched from blood (not recorded which). These receptors came from a woman aged 55-70 years who had recovered from COVID-19. Both conserved end residues are part of each CDR3.

CDR3aa,j_gene,v_gene
CAIKGADYGYTF,TRBJ1-2,TRBV10-3
CASSHGPANEKLFF,TRBJ1-4,TRBV3-1/TRBV3-2
CSVESGEGTPFYEQYF,TRBJ2-7,TRBV29-1
CASSLPGQGRNTQYF,TRBJ2-3,TRBV5-5
CSASGQGALATNEKLFF,TRBJ1-4,TRBV20-1
CASRDQGATTRPQHF,TRBJ1-5,TRBV19
CASSLGVGELYEQYF,TRBJ2-7,TRBV18
CASSSQGTDTGELFF,TRBJ2-2,TRBV28
CASSLGSNTEAFF,TRBJ1-1,TRBV7-8
CASSIGGNEQYF,TRBJ2-7,TRBV5-4
CAIQFNTEAFF,TRBJ1-1,TRBV28
CASSSDTSWPQHF,TRBJ1-5,TRBV5-4
CASGEQGAYYGYTF,TRBJ1-2,TRBV4-1
CASSFEDRSGYTF,TRBJ1-2,TRBV5-1
CASSPRVGGYYGYTF,TRBJ1-2,TRBV9
CASSLIGGTDTQYF,TRBJ2-3,TRBV27
CASSVYRVANTGELFF,TRBJ2-2,TRBV6-1
CASSQVMDTYEQYF,TRBJ2-7,TRBV3-1/TRBV3-2
CATRGWGDMNTEAFF,TRBJ1-1,TRBV25-1
CASSYERNNYGYTF,TRBJ1-2,TRBV6-5
CASSLALAYEQYF,TRBJ2-7,TRBV5-1
CASSPRGFDNSPLHF,TRBJ1-6,TRBV6-5
CASSLSPAGDTQETQYF,TRBJ2-5,TRBV27
CASSGREGVGEPQHF,TRBJ1-5,TRBV9
CASSDRAGSTDTQYF,TRBJ2-3,TRBV6-4
CASSSQGATEAFF,TRBJ1-1,TRBV11-3
CASRQTGLSSPLHF,TRBJ1-6,TRBV3-1/TRBV3-2
CASSSGQLEQYF,TRBJ2-7,TRBV13
CASTTGGSAKNIQYF,TRBJ2-4,TRBV6-5
CASSSVRQGPLRPQHF,TRBJ1-5,TRBV19
CSVAGRNTEAFF,TRBJ1-1,TRBV29-1
CASSQLRQGYEQYF,TRBJ2-7,TRBV3-1/TRBV3-2
CASSPKGVGVNYGYTF,TRBJ1-2,TRBV5-6
CASGPASGGINTQYF,TRBJ2-3,TRBV6-4
CASRPGEHSNQPQHF,TRBJ1-5,TRBV19
CAISTGLAGASYNEQFF,TRBJ2-1,TRBV10-3
CASSRQYHTEAFF,TRBJ1-1,TRBV6-5
CASSLWSADYGYTF,TRBJ1-2,TRBV5-1
CASSTRQGYEQYF,TRBJ2-7,TRBV5-1
CASSGVARGANVLTF,TRBJ2-6,TRBV6-4
CASSPTGTGNRGQFF,TRBJ2-1,TRBV2
CAWAAGEGSPLHF,TRBJ1-6,TRBV30
CATSDADVTARGNQPQHF,TRBJ1-5,TRBV24-1
CASRPGQGEQYF,TRBJ2-7,TRBV6-6
CASSSGQIQETQYF,TRBJ2-5,TRBV5-1
CASSLGGYQPQHF,TRBJ1-5,TRBV12-3/TRBV12-4
CASSVVSGVALSGELFF,TRBJ2-2,TRBV9
CASSQVPGQGAYGYTF,TRBJ1-2,TRBV4-1
CASSKRDTPYEQYF,TRBJ2-7,TRBV21-1
CASSTHTGSYEQYF,TRBJ2-7,TRBV11-2
CASSVGAGSNYGYTF,TRBJ1-2,TRBV9
CASSRGQSDSPLHF,TRBJ1-6,TRBV5-4
CASSVAGNSNQPQHF,TRBJ1-5,TRBV9
CASGLGDRVGEKLFF,TRBJ1-4,TRBV12-5
CASSIGQAGTYGYTF,TRBJ1-2,TRBV5-6